This TCR beta chain originates from a study of blood T cell repertoires in COVID-19 (dated by TCRdb to the early 2020s). About the investigation overall: Samples covering the acute and convalescent phases of COVID-19 were provided by collaborators in the United States, Italy and Spain. The material from the prospective study consisted of cDNA or gDNA derived from T cells, B-cell-depleted T cells, or PBMCs. Deeply sampled blood TCRbeta repertoires from subjects exposed to, actively infected with, or recovered from COVID-19 were included in the dataset. The repertoires were made available in a free public database intended to serve as a resource for research on the immune response to SARS-CoV-2. Samples were obtained from the ongoing ImmuneRACE study (first 160 participants) and from 1,254 subjects provided by 6 global collaborators. Nearly every sample came with metadata listing a de-identified subject ID, COVID-19 status, age in years and sex. Where available, HLA class I and class II types were obtained from metadata supplied by the sample provider rather than from assay-based typing. What the research found in general, with its limitations: The amount of clinical and demographic metadata varied by source and participant and was provided uncurated.

At one collaborating source in Seattle, patients were enrolled during active infection and were followed longitudinally through the course of disease. The collaborating institutions used their own protocols to collect whole blood in K2EDTA tubes. For TCRbeta analysis, collaborators shipped samples as frozen whole blood, isolated PBMCs, or DNA extracted from either of those sample types. TCRbeta CDR3 regions were amplified from genomic DNA using the immunoSEQ Assay, a bias-controlled multiplex PCR. Turning to the authors' computational methods: The number of nucleated cells in each sample was estimated by amplification of reference gene primers within the assay. To quantify the absolute abundance of each unique TCRbeta CDR3 rearrangement, sequence reads were collapsed and filtered. For each sample, productive Simpson clonality was calculated as the square root of Simpson's diversity index over productive rearrangements. Not all clones reach the TCRdb copy of this immuneACCESS table, which keeps in-frame sequences only. Checked studies attribute under half of the gap to unresolved V genes and leave the rest unexplained. The DNA was the basis for D and trimming; V, J and clone size are from that table. This sample holds fewer than 350,000 clones; 85% to 90% were observed only once. The ten largest clones represent 9.5% to 15% of the sample.

From V the trimming removes 3 bases and from J it removes 8 bases, while the gene matches leave 14 bases of the junction unaccounted for. CDR1 MNHEY and CDR2 SMNVEV are derived from the germline V gene (reference sequence). The CDR3 sequence holds 17 residues, the cysteine and phenylalanine included. CDR3 DNA only is kept here, 51 bases in frame from base 1. Of note for this clone: Its antigen has not been determined. No base quality information exists; no much larger clone differs at one position.

Sequenced input: peripheral blood. The source of this sequence is a woman aged 25-40 years with COVID-19, enrolled during active disease. The sequence is built from TRBV27 and TRBJ1-4; TRBD1 matches 8 bases in the middle. CDR3 loop: CASSFSGRRGLGEKLFF. The DNA is TGTGCCAGCAGTTTCTCTGGCCGCAGGGGGCTTGGAGAAAAACTGTTTTTT.